This T cell receptor beta chain originates from a study of blood T cells in healthy people across ages. Overall study findings and caveats: Shifts in expanded clonotypes may have been confounded by donor CMV status, which was unknown. TCR beta diversity, measured per million T cells, fell in a roughly linear way with age.

Germline CDR1 and CDR2: DFQATT and SNEGSKA (reference sequence). The V and J ends lost 6 bases and 4 bases respectively, with 10 bases between them. CDR3 length equals 13 residues. Then a second PCR, running roughly 6 to 11 cycles, was carried out with a sample-barcoded 5' primer and a J-beta primer mix. TCRdb re-derived calls from the 5' RACE reads in MiXCR, one entry per CDR3 protein. The table has some 1,500,000 distinct CDR3 sequences, 35% to 45% seen once; the top ten hold around 4%. Note on this clonotype: The target antigen is unknown.

The material sequenced was blood. V and J are TRBV20-1 and TRBJ1-6, with D maybe TRBD1 (5 bases). This receptor was identified in a woman aged 18-35 years in good health. Written as DNA, the CDR3 is TGCAGTGCCGGACACCCTTATAATTCACCCCTCCACTTT. This gives the protein CSAGHPYNSPLHF.